Reported below is one T cell receptor beta chain. Clones were read by immunoSEQ multiplex PCR, and TCRdb kept only the in-frame ones, dropping some. In the table there are some 200,000 clones, 60% to 80% of which are singletons. CDR1 is SGHDT, CDR2 YYEEEE, per germline. V dropped 0 bases and J dropped 1 base, with 13 bases sitting between them. The CDR3 spans 16 residues. These data belong to a study of cytotoxic CD8 clonotypes in ibrutinib-treated CLL. This material consisted of PBMCs, taken after 12 months of ibrutinib treatment. The chain links TRBV5-6 to TRBJ1-1, with D possibly matching TRBD1 (6 bases). This receptor was identified in a human donor with chronic lymphocytic leukemia. The CDR3 here is CASSLGPRQENTEAFF. The CDR3 coding sequence is TGTGCCAGCAGCTTGGGACCAAGACAGGAGAACACTGAAGCTTTCTTT.